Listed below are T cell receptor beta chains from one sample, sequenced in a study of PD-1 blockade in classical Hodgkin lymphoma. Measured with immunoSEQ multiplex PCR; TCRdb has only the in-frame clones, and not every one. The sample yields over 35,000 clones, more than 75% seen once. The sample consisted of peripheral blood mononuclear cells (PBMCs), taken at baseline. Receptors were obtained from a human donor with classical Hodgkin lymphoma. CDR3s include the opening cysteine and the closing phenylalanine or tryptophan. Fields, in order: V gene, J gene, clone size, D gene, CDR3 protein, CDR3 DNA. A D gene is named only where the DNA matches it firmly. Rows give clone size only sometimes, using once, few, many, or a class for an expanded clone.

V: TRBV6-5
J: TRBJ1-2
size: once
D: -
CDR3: CASSYSRGRRGYTF
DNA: TGTGCCAGCAGTTACTCCCGGGGACGCCGTGGCTACACCTTC

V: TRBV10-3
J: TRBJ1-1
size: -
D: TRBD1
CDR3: CAISVQTGATEAFF
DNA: TGTGCCATCAGTGTACAGACAGGGGCAACTGAAGCTTTCTTT

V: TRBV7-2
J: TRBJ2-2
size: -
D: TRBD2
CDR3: CASSLGGTRNTGELFF
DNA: TGTGCCAGCAGCTTAGGGGGGACTAGAAACACCGGGGAGCTGTTTTTT

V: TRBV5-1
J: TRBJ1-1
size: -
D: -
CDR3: CASSLGVLERTEAFF
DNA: TGCGCCAGCAGCTTGGGCGTTCTCGAGCGCACTGAAGCTTTCTTT

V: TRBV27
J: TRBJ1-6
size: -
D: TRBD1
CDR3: CASSFGTVEVSPLHF
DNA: TGTGCCAGCAGTTTCGGGACAGTGGAGGTTTCACCCCTCCACTTT

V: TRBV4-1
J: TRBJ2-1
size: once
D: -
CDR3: CASSQFQRDRPYNEQFF
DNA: TGCGCCAGCAGCCAATTTCAGCGGGACAGGCCCTACAATGAGCAGTTCTTC

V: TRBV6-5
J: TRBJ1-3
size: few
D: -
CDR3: CASSPGYSGNTIYF
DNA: TGTGCCAGCAGCCCGGGGTACTCTGGAAACACCATATATTTT

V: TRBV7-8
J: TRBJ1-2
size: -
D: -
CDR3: CASSLAIGLNYGYTF
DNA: TGTGCCAGCAGCTTAGCCATAGGGCTCAACTATGGCTACACCTTC

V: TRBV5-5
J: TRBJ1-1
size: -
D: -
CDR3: CASEYGSEAFF
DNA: TGTGCCAGCGAATATGGGTCTGAAGCTTTCTTT

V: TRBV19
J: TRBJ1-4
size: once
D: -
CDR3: CASRSHQSRGEKLFF
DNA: TGTGCCAGTAGATCCCACCAGTCTAGGGGTGAAAAACTGTTTTTT

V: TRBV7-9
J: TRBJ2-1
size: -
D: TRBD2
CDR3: CASSLGLRAGVNEQFF
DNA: TGTGCCAGCAGCTTAGGACTCAGAGCGGGAGTGAATGAGCAGTTCTTC

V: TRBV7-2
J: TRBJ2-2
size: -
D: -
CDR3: CASSPYTGELFF
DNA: TGTGCCAGCAGCCCTTACACCGGGGAGCTGTTTTTT

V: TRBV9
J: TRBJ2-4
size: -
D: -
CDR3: CASSASGVAKNIQYF
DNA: TGTGCCAGCAGCGCTTCCGGGGTAGCCAAAAACATTCAGTACTTC

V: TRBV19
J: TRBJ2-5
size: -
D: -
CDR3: CASSIAFQETQYF
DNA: TGTGCCAGTAGTATAGCCTTCCAAGAGACCCAGTACTTC